The 13 T cell receptor beta chains listed next were all sequenced from one sample in a study of T cell clonotyping in hematopoietic cell transplantation. Described time point: recipient sample about 28 days before transplant, after cytoreduction. Profiled with immunoSEQ multiplex PCR; TCRdb holds only in-frame clones, not every one. The sample lists roughly 30,000 clones; more than 85% were seen once. The input for sequencing was peripheral blood mononuclear cells, taken before stem cell transplant. All receptors come from a man between 50 and 59 years old with acute myeloid leukemia. Some clones in this sample may be carry-over from other donors' samples.

V and J are TRBV28 and TRBJ1-2; no clear D. V was clipped by 2 bases and J by 8 bases, with 15 bases between them. The CDR3 has 14 residues. The germline V gene encodes CDR1 MDHEN and CDR2 SYDVKM. In DNA form, the CDR3 reads TGTGCCAGCAGTTTAAGGGAGAGGTTGTTGGGCTACACCTTC. Amino acid sequence: CASSLRERLLGYTF.

The rearrangement joins TRBV6-5 to TRBJ2-7, with 10 nucleotides matching TRBD1. V dropped 5 bases and J dropped 3; count of bases not matched to a gene: 4. The germline V gene has CDR1 MNHEY and CDR2 SVGAGI. The CDR3 contains 14 residues. CDR3 region: CASSRDRGRYEQYF. In DNA form, the CDR3 reads TGTGCCAGCAGTCGGGACAGGGGTCGCTACGAGCAGTACTTC.

This rearrangement joins TRBV30 to TRBJ2-5; 7 bases match TRBD2. The junction had 5 bases not matched to a gene; V was cut back by 0 bases and J by 4 bases. The CDR3 is 14 residues long. Germline CDR1 and CDR2: GTSNPN and SVGIG (reference sequence). CDR3 sequence: CAWSVMGGVETQYF. The CDR3 region has the DNA TGTGCCTGGAGTGTAATGGGAGGGGTAGAGACCCAGTACTTC.

The chain joins TRBV9 to TRBJ2-7, with 9 nucleotides matching TRBD1. Germline assignment: CDR1 SGDLS and CDR2 YYNGEE. There are 14 residues in the CDR3. V was pared by 3 bases and J by 4 bases, with 5 bases of the junction left unmatched. CDR3 DNA: TGTGCCAGCAGCGCGGGGACAGGGCAATACGAGCAGTACTTC. Translation gives CASSAGTGQYEQYF.

The chain carries TRBV9 and TRBJ2-3; perhaps TRBD1 as D (6 bases). Germline lookup yields CDR1 SGDLS and CDR2 YYNGEE. Deletions cut 4 bases from V and 10 bases from J, with 16 bases between. The CDR3 is 13 amino acids. DNA for the CDR3: TGTGCCAGCAGCTACGACAAACAGGGTCCGCAGTATTTT. Amino acids: CASSYDKQGPQYF. Variable domain in full (rest from reference TRBV9 and TRBJ2-3): DSGVTQTPKHLITATGQRVTLRCSPRSGDLSVYWYQQSLDQGLQFLIQYYNGEERAKGNILERFSAQQFPDLHSELNLSSLELGDSALYFCASSYDKQGPQYFGPGTRLTVL.

The V gene is TRBV11-2, the J gene TRBJ2-3; 10 bases map to TRBD2. Germline assignment: CDR1 SGHAT and CDR2 FQNNGV. The CDR3 consists of 16 residues. V trimming: 4 bases; J trimming: 3 bases; junction bases outside the gene matches: 7. The CDR3 here is CASSWASGSWTDTQYF. CDR3 DNA: TGTGCCAGCAGCTGGGCTAGCGGGAGTTGGACAGATACGCAGTATTTT.

The chain links TRBV18 to TRBJ1-4; D remains ambiguous. Trimming removed 3 bases from V and 0 bases from J, with 11 bases in between. The germline gives CDR1 KGHSH, CDR2 LQKENI. The CDR3 has 16 amino acids. In DNA, the CDR3 is TGTGCCAGCTCACCGGTGGCCCTGGCAACTAATGAAAAACTGTTTTTT. Protein sequence: CASSPVALATNEKLFF. Based on the CDR3 plus reference TRBV18 and TRBJ1-4, the full variable domain is NAGVMQNPRHLVRRRGQEARLRCSPMKGHSHVYWYRQLPEEGLKFMVYLQKENIIDESGMPKERFSAEFPKEGPSILRIQQVVRGDSAAYFCASSPVALATNEKLFFGSGTQLSVL.

The genes are TRBV9 and TRBJ2-3; 9 nucleotides match TRBD2. With V trimmed by 1 base and J by 5 bases, 8 bases remained unmatched. CDR1 is SGDLS and CDR2 is YYNGEE in the germline V gene. The CDR3 consists of 16 residues. The CDR3 spells CASSVRPSGTEDTQYF. CDR3 DNA: TGTGCCAGCAGCGTAAGGCCTAGCGGGACAGAAGATACGCAGTATTTT.

The chain joins TRBV21-1 to TRBJ2-7. TRBV21-1 is termed a pseudogene. This CDR3 contains 15 residues. CDR3 coding DNA: TGTGCCAGCAGCAATAAAGATCCGCCATCCTACGAGCAGTACTTC. It translates to CASSNKDPPSYEQYF.

This chain uses TRBV5-6 with TRBJ1-5; D is possibly TRBD1 (6 bases). Germline CDR1 is SGHDT and CDR2 is YYEEEE. Trimming left V 6 bases short and J 5 bases short, with 18 bases between. This CDR3 region has 15 residues. Written as DNA, the CDR3 is TGTGCCAGCACCACAGGAGGGGGTTCGTATCAGCCCCAGCATTTT. As protein: CASTTGGGSYQPQHF.

CDR3 sequence reads: CASSFDRGGYEQYF. DNA for the CDR3: TGTGCCAGCAGTTTCGACAGGGGTGGCTACGAGCAGTACTTC. V and J are TRBV27 and TRBJ2-7; 8 nucleotides line up with TRBD1. V was clipped by 3 bases and J by 3 bases; unmatched bases: 4. CDR1 is MNHEY, CDR2 SMNVEV, per germline (reference sequence). This CDR3 is built from 14 residues.

This chain links TRBV27 with TRBJ1-1, with TRBD1 as a possible D gene (5 bases). Looked up from germline, CDR1 is MNHEY and CDR2 is SMNVEV (reference sequence). V lost 10 bases and J lost 1, with 16 bases in between. The CDR3 totals 14 residues. CDR3 in amino acids: CATATGRWNTEAFF. For the CDR3, the DNA is TGTGCCACCGCCACGGGACGGTGGAACACTGAAGCTTTCTTT.

This chain links TRBV19 with TRBJ2-2; possibly TRBD1 or TRBD2 for D (5 bases each). Between the trimmed V and J ends, which lost 10 bases and 2 bases, there was a span of 14 bases. CDR1 and CDR2 (germline): LNHDA, SQIVND (reference sequence). CDR3 length equals 14 residues. CDR3 DNA: TGTGCCACCCACCGCCGGGGCAACACCGGGGAGCTGTTTTTT. Its translation is CATHRRGNTGELFF.